This T cell receptor (beta chain) was sequenced during a study of shared clonotypes between healthy human individuals. Using immunoSEQ multiplex PCR, the repertoire was profiled, and TCRdb retains in-frame clones only, with some absent. This sample has some 2 million clones, with approximately 94% found just once. The germline CDR1 and CDR2 sequences are SGHDT and YYEEEE. The CDR3 consists of 14 residues. The V segment lost 0 bases and the J segment 2 bases; nucleotides outside the gene matches: 1. General study findings and limits: Clonotypes shared by all four donors outscored non-shared clonotypes in generation probability. Larger estimated richness was generally seen in naive subsets than in memory subsets. The diversity represented, both genetic and in exposure history, was limited by few donors. Sampling involved blood alone; tissue repertoires likely differ.

Positively selected for CCR7, the CD45RO-negative cells used as naive CD8 cells excluded terminally differentiated effector memory CD45RA+ cells. Regarding this clone: The antigen is undetermined. The sample carries other DNA sequences with the same CDR3.

The receptor comes from a man aged 18 to 35 in good health. The sequenced sample was naive CD8+ T cells sorted from blood. V is TRBV5-6 and J is TRBJ2-5, with TRBD2 identical over 7 bases. The CDR3: CASSLELAQETQYF. DNA for the CDR3: TGTGCCAGCAGCTTGGAACTAGCGCAAGAGACCCAGTACTTC.